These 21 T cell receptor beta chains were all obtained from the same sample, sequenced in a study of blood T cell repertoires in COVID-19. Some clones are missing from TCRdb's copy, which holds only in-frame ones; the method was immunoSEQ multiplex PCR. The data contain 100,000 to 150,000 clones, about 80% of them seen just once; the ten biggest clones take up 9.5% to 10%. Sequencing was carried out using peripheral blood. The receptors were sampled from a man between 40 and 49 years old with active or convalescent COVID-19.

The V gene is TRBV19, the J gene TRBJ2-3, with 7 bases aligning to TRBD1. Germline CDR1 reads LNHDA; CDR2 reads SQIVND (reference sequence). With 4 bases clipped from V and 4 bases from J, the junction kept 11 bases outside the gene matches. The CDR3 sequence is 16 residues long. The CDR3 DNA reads TGTGCCAGTAGTAATCTTCCGGGACAGAGGGCAGATACGCAGTATTTT. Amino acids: CASSNLPGQRADTQYF.

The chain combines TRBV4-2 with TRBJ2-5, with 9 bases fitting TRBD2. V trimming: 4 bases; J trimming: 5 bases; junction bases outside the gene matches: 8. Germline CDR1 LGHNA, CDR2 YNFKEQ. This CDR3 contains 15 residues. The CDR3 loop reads CASSPSSGAWETQYF. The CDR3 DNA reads TGTGCCAGCAGCCCCTCTAGCGGGGCCTGGGAGACCCAGTACTTC.

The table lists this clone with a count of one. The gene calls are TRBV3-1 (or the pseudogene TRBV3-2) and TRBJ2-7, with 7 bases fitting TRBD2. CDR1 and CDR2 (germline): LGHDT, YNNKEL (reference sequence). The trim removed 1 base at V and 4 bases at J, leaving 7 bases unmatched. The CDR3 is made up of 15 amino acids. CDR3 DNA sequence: TGTGCCAGCAGCCAAGTGGTCGGACTAGAATACGAGCAGTACTTC. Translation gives CASSQVVGLEYEQYF.

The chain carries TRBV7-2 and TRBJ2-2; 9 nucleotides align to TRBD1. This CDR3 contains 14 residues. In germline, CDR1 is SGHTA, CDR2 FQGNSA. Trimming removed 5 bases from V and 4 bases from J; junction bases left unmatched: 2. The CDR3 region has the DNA TGTGCCAGCAGCGGACAGGGGCGCACCGGGGAGCTGTTTTTT. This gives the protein CASSGQGRTGELFF.

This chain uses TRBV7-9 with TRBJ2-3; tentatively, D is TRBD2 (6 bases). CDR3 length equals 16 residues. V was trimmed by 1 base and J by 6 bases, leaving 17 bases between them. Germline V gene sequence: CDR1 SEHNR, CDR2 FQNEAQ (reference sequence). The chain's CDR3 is CASSLGGLAEGDTQYF. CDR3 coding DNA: TGTGCCAGCAGCTTAGGTGGGTTAGCGGAGGGGGATACGCAGTATTTT.

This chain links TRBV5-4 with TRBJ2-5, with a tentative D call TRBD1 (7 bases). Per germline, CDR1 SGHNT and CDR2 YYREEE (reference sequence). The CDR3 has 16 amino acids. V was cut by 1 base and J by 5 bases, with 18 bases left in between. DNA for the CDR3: TGTGCCAGCAGCTTGTCCTCCGGCTCAGGGGGGGAGACCCAGTACTTC. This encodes CASSLSSGSGGETQYF.

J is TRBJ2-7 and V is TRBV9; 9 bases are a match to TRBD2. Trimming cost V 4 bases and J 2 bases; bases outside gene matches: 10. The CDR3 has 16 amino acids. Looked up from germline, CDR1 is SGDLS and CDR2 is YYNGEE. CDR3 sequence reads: CASSPRLAAGPYEQYF. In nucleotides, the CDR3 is TGTGCCAGCAGCCCTAGACTAGCGGCGGGGCCCTACGAGCAGTACTTC.

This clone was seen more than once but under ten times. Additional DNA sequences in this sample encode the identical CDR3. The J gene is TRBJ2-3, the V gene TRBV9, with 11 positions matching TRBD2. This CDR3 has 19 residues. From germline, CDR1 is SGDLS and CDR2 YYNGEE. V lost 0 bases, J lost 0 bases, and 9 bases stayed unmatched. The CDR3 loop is CASSVGRASGGTSTDTQYF. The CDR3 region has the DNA TGTGCCAGCAGCGTAGGGCGGGCTAGCGGGGGGACTAGCACAGATACGCAGTATTTT.

CDR3 nucleotides: TGTGCCAGCTCACCGGGGACCCAGGGGTACGCCGGGGAGCTGTTTTTT. Translating it yields CASSPGTQGYAGELFF. V usage is TRBV18 and J usage is TRBJ2-2; weak D call: TRBD1 (6 bases). CDR1 is KGHSH, CDR2 LQKENI, per germline. The V and J ends lost 3 bases and 6 bases respectively, with 17 bases between them. The CDR3 totals 16 residues.

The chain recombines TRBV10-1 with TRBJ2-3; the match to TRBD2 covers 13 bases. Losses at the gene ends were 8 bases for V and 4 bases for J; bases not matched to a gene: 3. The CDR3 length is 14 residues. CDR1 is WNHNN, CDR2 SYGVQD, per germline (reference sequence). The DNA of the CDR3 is TGCGCCAGCGGGACTAGCGGGACCGCAGATACGCAGTATTTT. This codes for CASGTSGTADTQYF.

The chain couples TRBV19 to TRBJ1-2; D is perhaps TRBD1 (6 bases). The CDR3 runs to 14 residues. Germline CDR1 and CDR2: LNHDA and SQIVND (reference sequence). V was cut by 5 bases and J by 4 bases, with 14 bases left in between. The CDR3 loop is CASSGLQGFYGYTF. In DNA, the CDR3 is TGTGCCAGTAGTGGCCTACAGGGCTTCTATGGCTACACCTTC.

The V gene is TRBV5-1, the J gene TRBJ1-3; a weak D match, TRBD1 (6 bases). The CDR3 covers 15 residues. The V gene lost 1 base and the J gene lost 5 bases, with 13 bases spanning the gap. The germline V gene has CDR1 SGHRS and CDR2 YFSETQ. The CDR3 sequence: CASSLIPGHRNTIYF. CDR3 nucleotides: TGCGCCAGCAGCTTGATCCCGGGACATAGAAACACCATATATTTT.

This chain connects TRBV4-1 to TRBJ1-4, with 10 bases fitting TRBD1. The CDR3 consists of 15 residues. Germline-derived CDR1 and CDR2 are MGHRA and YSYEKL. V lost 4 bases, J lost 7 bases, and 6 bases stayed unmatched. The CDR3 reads CASSLADRGGEKLFF. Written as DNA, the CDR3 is TGCGCCAGCAGCCTTGCGGACAGGGGGGGTGAAAAACTGTTTTTT.

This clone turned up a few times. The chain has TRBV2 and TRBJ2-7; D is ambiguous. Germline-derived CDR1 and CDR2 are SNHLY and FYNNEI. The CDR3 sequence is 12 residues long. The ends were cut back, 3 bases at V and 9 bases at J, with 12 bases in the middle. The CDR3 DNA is TGTGCCAGCAGTGAGCAAAGGTCAGGGCAGTACTTC. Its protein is CASSEQRSGQYF.

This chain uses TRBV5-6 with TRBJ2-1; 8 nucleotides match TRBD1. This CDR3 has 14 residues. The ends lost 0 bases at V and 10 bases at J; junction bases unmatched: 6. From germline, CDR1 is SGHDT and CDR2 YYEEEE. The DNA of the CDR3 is TGTGCCAGCAGCTTGGGGGGACAGGTTTGGGAGCAGTTCTTC. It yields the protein CASSLGGQVWEQFF.

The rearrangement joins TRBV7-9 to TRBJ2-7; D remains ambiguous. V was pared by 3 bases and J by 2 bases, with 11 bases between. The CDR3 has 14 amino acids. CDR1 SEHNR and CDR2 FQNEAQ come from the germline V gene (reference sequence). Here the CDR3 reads CASSFETHAYEQYF. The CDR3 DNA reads TGTGCCAGCAGCTTCGAGACTCATGCCTACGAGCAGTACTTC.

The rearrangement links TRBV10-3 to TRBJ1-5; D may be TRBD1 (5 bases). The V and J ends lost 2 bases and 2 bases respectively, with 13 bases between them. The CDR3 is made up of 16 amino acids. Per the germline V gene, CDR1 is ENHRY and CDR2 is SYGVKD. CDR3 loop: CAISEGAGDGNQPQHF. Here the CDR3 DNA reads TGTGCCATCAGTGAGGGCGCGGGGGACGGCAATCAGCCCCAGCATTTT.

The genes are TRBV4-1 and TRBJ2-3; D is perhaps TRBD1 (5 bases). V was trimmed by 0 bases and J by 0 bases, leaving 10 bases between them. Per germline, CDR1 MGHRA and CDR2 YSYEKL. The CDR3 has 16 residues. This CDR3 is CASSQDRRQSTDTQYF. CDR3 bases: TGCGCCAGCAGCCAAGATCGTCGACAGAGCACAGATACGCAGTATTTT.

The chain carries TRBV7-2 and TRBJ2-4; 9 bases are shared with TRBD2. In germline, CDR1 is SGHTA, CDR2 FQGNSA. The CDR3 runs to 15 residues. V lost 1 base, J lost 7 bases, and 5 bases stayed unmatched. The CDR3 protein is CASSLGGGGANIQYF. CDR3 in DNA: TGTGCCAGCAGCTTAGGTGGCGGGGGGGCGAACATTCAGTACTTC.

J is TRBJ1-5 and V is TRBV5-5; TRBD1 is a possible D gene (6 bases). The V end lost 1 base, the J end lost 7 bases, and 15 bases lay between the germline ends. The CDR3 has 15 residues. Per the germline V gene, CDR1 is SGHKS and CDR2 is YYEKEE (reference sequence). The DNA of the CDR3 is TGTGCCAGCAGCTTGTCTGGCAGGGGTGACCAGCCCCAGCATTTT. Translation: CASSLSGRGDQPQHF.

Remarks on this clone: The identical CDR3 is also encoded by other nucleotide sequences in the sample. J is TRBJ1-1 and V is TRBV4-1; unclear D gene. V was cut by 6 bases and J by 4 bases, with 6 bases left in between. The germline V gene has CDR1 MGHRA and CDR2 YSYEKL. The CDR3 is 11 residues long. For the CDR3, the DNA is TGCGCCAGCAGGGAGGGCACTGAAGCTTTCTTT. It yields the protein CASREGTEAFF.